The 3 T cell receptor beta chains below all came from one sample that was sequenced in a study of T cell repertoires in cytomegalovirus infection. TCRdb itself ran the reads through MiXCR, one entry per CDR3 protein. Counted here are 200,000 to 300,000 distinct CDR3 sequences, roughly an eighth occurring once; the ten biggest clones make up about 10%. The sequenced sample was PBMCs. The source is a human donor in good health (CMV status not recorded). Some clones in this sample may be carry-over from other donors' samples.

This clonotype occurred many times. In nucleotides, the CDR3 is TGTGCCAGCAGTACCGCAGGGTGGGGCACTGAAGCTTTCTTT. Amino acid sequence: CASSTAGWGTEAFF. This rearrangement joins TRBV28 to TRBJ1-1; D perhaps matches TRBD1 (5 bases). Germline lookup yields CDR1 MDHEN and CDR2 SYDVKM. V dropped 5 bases and J dropped 4 bases, with 14 bases sitting between them. This CDR3 contains 14 residues.

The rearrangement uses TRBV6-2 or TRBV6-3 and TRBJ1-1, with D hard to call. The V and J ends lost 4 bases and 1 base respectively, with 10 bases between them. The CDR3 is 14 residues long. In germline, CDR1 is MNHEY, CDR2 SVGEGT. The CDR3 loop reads CASSSIIANTEAFF. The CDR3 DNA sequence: TGTGCCAGCAGTTCAATTATAGCGAACACTGAAGCTTTCTTT.

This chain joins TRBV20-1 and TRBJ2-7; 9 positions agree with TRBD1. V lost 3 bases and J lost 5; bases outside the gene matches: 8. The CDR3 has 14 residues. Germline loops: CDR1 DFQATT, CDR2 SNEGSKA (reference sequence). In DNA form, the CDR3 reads TGCAGTGCTAGTCCGGGACAGGGCACCAACGAGCAGTACTTC. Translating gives CSASPGQGTNEQYF.